Following are 30 T cell receptor beta chains from one sample sequenced in a study of blood T cell repertoires in COVID-19. Here immunoSEQ multiplex PCR was the method, and the copy in TCRdb shows in-frame clones only, minus some. The sample lists 150,000 to 200,000 clones, over 75% occurring once. Specimen: peripheral blood. The receptors were sampled from an elderly woman with active or convalescent COVID-19.

The rearrangement links TRBV5-6 to TRBJ1-2; 12 bases map to TRBD1. Germline-derived CDR1 and CDR2 are SGHDT and YYEEEE. The V and J ends lost 1 base and 7 bases, in that order; junction bases with no gene match: 8. The length of the CDR3 is 16 residues. The CDR3 region is CASSLNGGTGGSGYTF. CDR3 sequence (DNA): TGTGCCAGCAGCTTGAATGGAGGGACAGGGGGCTCTGGCTACACCTTC.

V is TRBV27 and J is TRBJ2-1, with 9 bases aligning to TRBD2. The germline CDR1 and CDR2 sequences are MNHEY and SMNVEV (reference sequence). J lost 2 bases, V lost 2 bases, and 4 bases had no gene match. The CDR3 spans 16 residues. The CDR3 loop reads CASSLGRGGAYNEQFF. CDR3 DNA: TGTGCCAGCAGTTTAGGGCGCGGGGGGGCCTACAATGAGCAGTTCTTC.

The J gene is TRBJ1-4, the V gene TRBV5-1, with 9 bases lining up with TRBD1. CDR3 length: 15 residues. The V and J ends lost 3 bases and 8 bases, in that order; junction bases with no gene match: 8. The germline V gene encodes CDR1 SGHRS and CDR2 YFSETQ. The CDR3 is CASSSNRGLGEKLFF. CDR3 nucleotides: TGCGCCAGCAGCTCTAACAGGGGGCTAGGAGAAAAACTGTTTTTT.

V gene TRBV19 combines with J gene TRBJ1-2; no reliable D call. Germline CDR1 and CDR2: LNHDA and SQIVND (reference sequence). V lost 5 bases to trimming and J lost 8 bases, with 18 bases between them. CDR3 length equals 14 residues. The CDR3 spells CASSFTESYRGYTF. The CDR3 bases are TGTGCCAGTAGTTTCACGGAGTCATACCGAGGCTACACCTTC.

The chain employs TRBV9 and TRBJ2-1; tentatively, D is TRBD2 (6 bases). This CDR3 has 16 residues. Per the germline V gene, CDR1 is SGDLS and CDR2 is YYNGEE. Trimming stripped 0 bases from V and 1 base from J, with 11 bases between. The CDR3, as DNA: TGTGCCAGCAGCGTAGATCCGGCGGGATCCTACAATGAGCAGTTCTTC. Encoded protein: CASSVDPAGSYNEQFF.

The chain is built from TRBV5-6 and TRBJ1-2; D not certain. Germline V gives CDR1 SGHDT, CDR2 YYEEEE. This CDR3 is 16 amino acids long. V shed 1 base and J shed 8 bases, with 21 bases lying between them. The DNA of the CDR3 is TGTGCCAGCAGCTTGTGGCAGACTACTATCGCCCGGGGCTACACCTTC. Translated: CASSLWQTTIARGYTF.

This clone has only one observation. The chain carries TRBV12-5 and TRBJ2-1, with TRBD2 as a possible D gene (6 bases). The V and J ends lost 6 bases and 10 bases respectively, with 16 bases between them. The CDR3 is 13 residues long. The V gene's germline CDR1 is LGHNT and CDR2 FRNRAP. CDR3 region: CASGLALGDEQFF. The CDR3 region has the DNA TGTGCTAGTGGACTAGCCCTTGGGGACGAGCAGTTCTTC.

This clone was seen a single time. The rearrangement joins TRBV5-5 to TRBJ1-1; 10 nucleotides align to TRBD1. This CDR3 has 14 residues. J gave up 2 bases and V 4 bases, and 2 bases lay outside the gene matches. In germline, CDR1 is SGHKS, CDR2 YYEKEE (reference sequence). DNA for the CDR3: TGTGCCAGCAGCCGACAGGGGGCCAACACTGAAGCTTTCTTT. Protein sequence: CASSRQGANTEAFF.

V gene TRBV27 combines with J gene TRBJ2-3, with D possibly being TRBD1 (6 bases). Trimming shortened V by 3 bases and J by 6 bases, and 10 bases separated the two germline ends. The length of the CDR3 is 13 residues. Germline V CDR1 and CDR2: MNHEY, SMNVEV (reference sequence). The CDR3 spells CASSFLGADTQYF. The CDR3 bases are TGTGCCAGCAGTTTCTTGGGGGCGGATACGCAGTATTTT.

The chain joins TRBV5-6 to TRBJ2-2; TRBD1 is a possible D gene (6 bases). Germline CDR1 and CDR2: SGHDT and YYEEEE. Trimming took off 5 bases at V and 1 base at J, with 15 bases between the two ends. CDR3 size: 16 residues. CDR3 sequence (DNA): TGTGCCAGCAGTCCCCCGGGACAAATGAACACCGGGGAGCTGTTTTTT. As protein: CASSPPGQMNTGELFF.

The chain couples TRBV5-1 to TRBJ1-1; 9 bases map to TRBD1. CDR3 length: 16 amino acids. V shed 0 bases and J 1 base; nucleotides not matched to a gene: 4. Germline-derived CDR1 and CDR2 are SGHRS and YFSETQ. This CDR3 reads CASSLGGQGGNTEAFF. CDR3 DNA sequence: TGCGCCAGCAGCTTGGGGGGACAGGGCGGGAACACTGAAGCTTTCTTT.

The chain is built from TRBV9 and TRBJ1-1; 8 bases map to TRBD1. Germline lookup yields CDR1 SGDLS and CDR2 YYNGEE. The CDR3 is 15 residues long. V dropped 3 bases and J dropped 4; count of bases not matched to a gene: 8. The CDR3 loop reads CASSALTGVGTEAFF. The CDR3 bases are TGTGCCAGCAGCGCCCTGACAGGGGTGGGCACTGAAGCTTTCTTT.

The V and J genes are TRBV28 and TRBJ1-2; weak D call: TRBD1 (6 bases). This CDR3 spans 15 amino acids. Germline-derived CDR1 and CDR2 are MDHEN and SYDVKM. Trimming cost V 2 bases and J 2 bases, with 12 bases left between them. The DNA for the CDR3 is TGTGCCAGCAGTTTAATTCAGGGGATGAACTATGGCTACACCTTC. Translation: CASSLIQGMNYGYTF.

A word on this clone: This sample also contains other DNA sequences that code for the same CDR3. The chain couples TRBV27 to TRBJ2-5; 12 positions agree with TRBD1. Germline V gives CDR1 MNHEY, CDR2 SMNVEV (reference sequence). V was pared by 0 bases and J by 2 bases, with 13 bases of the junction left unmatched. The CDR3 has 20 amino acids. This CDR3 is CASSLSAVPRDRGQQETQYF. CDR3 bases: TGTGCCAGCAGTTTATCGGCTGTTCCCCGGGACAGGGGGCAACAAGAGACCCAGTACTTC.

V gene TRBV5-8 combines with J gene TRBJ1-5, with TRBD1 identical over 8 bases. The J segment lost 1 base and the V segment lost 0 bases, leaving 9 bases of the junction unmatched. Germline values: CDR1 SGHTS, CDR2 YDEGEE. The CDR3 is 18 residues long. CDR3 in DNA: TGTGCCAGCAGCTTGGTTCTGTGGACAGGGAGGAGCAATCAGCCCCAGCATTTT. This sequence encodes CASSLVLWTGRSNQPQHF.

The chain uses TRBV11-2 and TRBJ2-5; weak D call: TRBD2 (6 bases). This CDR3 contains 14 residues. Germline values: CDR1 SGHAT, CDR2 FQNNGV. V was clipped by 0 bases and J by 7 bases, with 12 bases between them. The chain's CDR3 is CASSLELALGTQYF. As DNA, the CDR3 is TGTGCCAGCAGCTTAGAACTAGCTCTAGGGACCCAGTACTTC. The full variable domain, rest sourced from reference TRBV11-2 and TRBJ2-5, is EAGVAQSPRYKIIEKRQSVAFWCNPISGHATLYWYQQILGQGPKLLIQFQNNGVVDDSQLPKDRFSAERLKGVDSTLKIQPAKLEDSAVYLCASSLELALGTQYFGPGTRLLVL.

This chain joins TRBV7-8 and TRBJ1-5; no definite D call. Germline V gene data show CDR1 as SGHVS and CDR2 as FQNEAQ. Trimming stripped 5 bases from V and 7 bases from J, with 15 bases between. The CDR3 consists of 14 residues. The CDR3 DNA sequence: TGTGCCAGCAGCCCAGGTCGAGGGTCCCAGCCCCAGCATTTT. Protein product: CASSPGRGSQPQHF.

The genes are TRBV27 and TRBJ2-7; a possible D gene is TRBD1 (6 bases). Trimming pared 5 bases from V and 4 bases from J, leaving 12 bases between. The germline V gene has CDR1 MNHEY and CDR2 SMNVEV (reference sequence). This CDR3 comprises 13 residues. The CDR3 nucleotides read TGTGCCAGCAGTCCATACAGGGCTTACGAGCAGTACTTC. Its protein product is CASSPYRAYEQYF.

The V gene is TRBV6-5, the J gene TRBJ2-7; perhaps TRBD1 as D (5 bases). The V end was cut by 0 bases, the J end by 4 bases, with 16 bases between. The CDR3 is 16 residues long. In germline, CDR1 is MNHEY, CDR2 SVGAGI. The chain's CDR3 is CASSYSVGRVQYEQYF. The CDR3 bases are TGTGCCAGCAGTTACTCGGTTGGCAGGGTTCAGTACGAGCAGTACTTC.

The rearrangement uses TRBV3-1 (or the pseudogene TRBV3-2) and TRBJ2-7, with TRBD2 identical over 7 bases. This CDR3 spans 14 amino acids. V dropped 1 base and J dropped 4; count of bases not matched to a gene: 4. CDR1 is LGHDT and CDR2 is YNNKEL in the germline V gene (reference sequence). The CDR3 region is CASSQGVGGYEQYF. The CDR3 coding sequence is TGTGCCAGCAGCCAAGGCGTGGGGGGGTACGAGCAGTACTTC.

The CDR3 here is CARSHEGTEAFF. CDR3 DNA: TGTGCCAGAAGCCACGAGGGCACTGAAGCTTTCTTT. V is TRBV5-3 and J is TRBJ1-1, with D uncertain. TRBV5-3 is labeled an ORF, and its function is uncertain. Deletions cut 4 bases from V and 4 bases from J, with 8 bases between. The CDR3 covers 12 residues.

This rearrangement joins TRBV19 to TRBJ2-1; 10 bases fit TRBD1. The germline V gene has CDR1 LNHDA and CDR2 SQIVND (reference sequence). J lost 9 bases, V lost 5 bases, and 10 bases had no gene match. The CDR3 length is 15 residues. The CDR3 region is CASSFDRGLLGEQFF. For the CDR3, the DNA is TGTGCCAGTAGTTTCGACAGGGGGCTGTTGGGTGAGCAGTTCTTC.

The chain links TRBV6-5 to TRBJ2-5, with 7 bases that match TRBD1. This CDR3 has 13 residues. V shed 7 bases, J shed 3 bases, and the junction held 5 bases outside the gene matches. CDR1 and CDR2 (germline): MNHEY, SVGAGI. The CDR3 DNA follows: TGTGCCAGCACGGGACAGATTAAAGAGACCCAGTACTTC. Its protein is CASTGQIKETQYF.

This clone was counted many times. The chain uses TRBV7-9 and TRBJ1-2, with D uncertain. Germline V CDR1 and CDR2: SEHNR, FQNEAQ (reference sequence). Trimming took 1 base from V and 4 from J, leaving 10 bases between them. The CDR3 extends over 14 amino acids. The CDR3 sequence: CASSLVGIPYGYTF. The CDR3 region has the DNA TGTGCCAGCAGCTTAGTCGGGATCCCCTATGGCTACACCTTC.

This clone was seen more than once but under ten times. V gene TRBV5-8 combines with J gene TRBJ1-5; no clear D gene. This CDR3 is 13 amino acids long. Trimming removed 4 bases at V and 6 bases at J, with 11 bases between. Looked up from germline, CDR1 is SGHTS and CDR2 is YDEGEE. The CDR3 nucleotides are TGTGCCAGCAGCCCTCCCCATAGTCAGCCCCAGCATTTT. Encoded protein: CASSPPHSQPQHF. The full variable domain, in which reference TRBV5-8 and TRBJ1-5 provide the parts outside the CDR3, is EAGVTQSPTHLIKTRGQQATLRCSPISGHTSVYWYQQALGLGLQFLLWYDEGEERNRGNFPPRFSGRQFPNYSSELNVNALELEDSALYLCASSPPHSQPQHFGDGTRLSIL.

The chain has TRBV9 and TRBJ1-6; D is ambiguous. V lost 5 bases and J 0 bases, leaving 9 bases between the germline ends. CDR3 length equals 15 residues. The germline V gene encodes CDR1 SGDLS and CDR2 YYNGEE. In DNA form, the CDR3 reads TGTGCCAGCAGTTCCCTCGGCTCCTATAATTCACCCCTCCACTTT. Residues: CASSSLGSYNSPLHF. The full variable domain, with the rest looked up from reference TRBV9 and TRBJ1-6, is DSGVTQTPKHLITATGQRVTLRCSPRSGDLSVYWYQQSLDQGLQFLIQYYNGEERAKGNILERFSAQQFPDLHSELNLSSLELGDSALYFCASSSLGSYNSPLHFGNGTRLTVT.

The sample holds one count of this clone. This chain connects TRBV10-3 to TRBJ2-5; 7 positions agree with TRBD1. This CDR3 is 16 amino acids long. Germline CDR1 is ENHRY and CDR2 is SYGVKD. V gave up 10 bases and J gave up 6 bases; unmatched junction bases: 20. CDR3 protein: CATSSRGGSMEKTQYF. Here the CDR3 DNA reads TGTGCCACCTCCAGTCGAGGGGGCTCCATGGAGAAGACCCAGTACTTC.

The chain recombines TRBV30 with TRBJ2-3; maybe TRBD2 (6 bases). Germline loops: CDR1 GTSNPN, CDR2 SVGIG (reference sequence). The CDR3 is made up of 14 amino acids. With 4 bases removed from V and 2 bases from J, the gap between germline ends came to 13 bases. The CDR3: CAWTHGTVTDTQYF. The CDR3 region has the DNA TGTGCCTGGACGCATGGGACTGTCACAGATACGCAGTATTTT.

The rearrangement uses TRBV28 and TRBJ1-5; 7 bases are shared with TRBD1. Germline assignment: CDR1 MDHEN and CDR2 SYDVKM. The CDR3 is 15 amino acids. The V and J ends lost 4 bases and 2 bases, in that order; junction bases with no gene match: 5. The CDR3: CASSYYRGRNQPQHF. For the CDR3, the DNA is TGTGCCAGCAGTTATTACAGGGGACGCAATCAGCCCCAGCATTTT.

This clone was picked up a small number of times. J is TRBJ1-1 and V is TRBV18; no reliable D call. The CDR3 is 15 amino acids. Germline-derived CDR1 and CDR2 are KGHSH and LQKENI. V was pared by 3 bases and J by 4 bases, with 15 bases between. The CDR3 region is CASSPSADGATEAFF. CDR3 DNA sequence: TGTGCCAGCTCACCTTCGGCAGACGGAGCCACTGAAGCTTTCTTT.